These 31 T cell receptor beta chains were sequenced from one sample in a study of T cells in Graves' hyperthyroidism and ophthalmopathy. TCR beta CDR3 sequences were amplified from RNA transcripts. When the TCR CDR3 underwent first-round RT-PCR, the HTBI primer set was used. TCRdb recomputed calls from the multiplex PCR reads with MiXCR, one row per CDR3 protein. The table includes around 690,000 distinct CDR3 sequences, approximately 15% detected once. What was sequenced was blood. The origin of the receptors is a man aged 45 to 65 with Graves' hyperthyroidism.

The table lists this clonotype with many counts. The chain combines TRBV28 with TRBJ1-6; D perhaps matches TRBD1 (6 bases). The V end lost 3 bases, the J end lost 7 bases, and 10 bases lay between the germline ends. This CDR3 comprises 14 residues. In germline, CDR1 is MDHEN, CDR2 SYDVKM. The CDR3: CASSFQGNNSPLHF. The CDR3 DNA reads TGTGCCAGCAGTTTTCAGGGGAACAATTCACCCCTCCACTTT.

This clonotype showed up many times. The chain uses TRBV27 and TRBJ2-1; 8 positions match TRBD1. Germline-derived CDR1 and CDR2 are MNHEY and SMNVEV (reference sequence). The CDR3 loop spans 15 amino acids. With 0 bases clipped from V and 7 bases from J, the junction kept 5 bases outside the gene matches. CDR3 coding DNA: TGTGCCAGCAGTTTATCCCAGGGGGCTTGGAATGAGCAGTTCTTC. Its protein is CASSLSQGAWNEQFF.

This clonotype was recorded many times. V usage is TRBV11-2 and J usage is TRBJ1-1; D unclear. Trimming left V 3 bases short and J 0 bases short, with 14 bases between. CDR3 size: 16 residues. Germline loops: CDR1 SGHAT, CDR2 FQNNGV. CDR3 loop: CASSLIVRQLNTEAFF. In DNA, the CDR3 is TGTGCCAGCAGCTTGATAGTTCGGCAGCTGAACACTGAAGCTTTCTTT.

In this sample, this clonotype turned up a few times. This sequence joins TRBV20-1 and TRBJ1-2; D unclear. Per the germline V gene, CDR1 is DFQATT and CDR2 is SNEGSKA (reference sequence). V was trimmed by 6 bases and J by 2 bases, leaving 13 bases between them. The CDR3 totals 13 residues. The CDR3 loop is CSANQGRNYGYTF. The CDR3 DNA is TGCAGTGCAAACCAAGGGCGGAACTATGGCTACACCTTC.

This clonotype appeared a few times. The CDR3: CASSPQGQGGQPQHF. DNA for the CDR3: TGTGCCAGCTCACCACAGGGGCAGGGGGGACAGCCCCAGCATTTT. The chain joins TRBV18 to TRBJ1-5; 7 bases match TRBD1. The CDR3 runs to 15 residues. Germline trimming cut 1 base from V and 7 bases from J; bases unmatched to any gene: 7. CDR1 and CDR2 (germline): KGHSH, LQKENI. Variable domain in full (rest from reference TRBV18 and TRBJ1-5): NAGVMQNPRHLVRRRGQEARLRCSPMKGHSHVYWYRQLPEEGLKFMVYLQKENIIDESGMPKERFSAEFPKEGPSILRIQQVVRGDSAAYFCASSPQGQGGQPQHFGDGTRLSIL.

Here the CDR3 DNA reads TGTGCCAGCTCACCGTTGGTGGGGGTCTCCTACGAGCAGTACTTC. The encoded protein is CASSPLVGVSYEQYF. The J gene is TRBJ2-7, the V gene TRBV18; D assignment may be TRBD1 or TRBD2 (5 bases each). This CDR3 region has 15 residues. Germline V gene data show CDR1 as KGHSH and CDR2 as LQKENI. Between the trimmed V and J ends, which lost 3 bases and 0 bases, there was a span of 12 bases.

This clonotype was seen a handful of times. CDR3 DNA sequence: TGTGCCAGCAGTTCTGGGACTAGCGAGAACACCGGGGAGCTGTTTTTT. As protein: CASSSGTSENTGELFF. The chain joins TRBV28 to TRBJ2-2; 10 positions match TRBD2. CDR3 length: 16 amino acids. V lost 4 bases to trimming and J lost 1 base; unmatched junction nucleotides: 3. CDR1 is MDHEN and CDR2 is SYDVKM in the germline V gene.

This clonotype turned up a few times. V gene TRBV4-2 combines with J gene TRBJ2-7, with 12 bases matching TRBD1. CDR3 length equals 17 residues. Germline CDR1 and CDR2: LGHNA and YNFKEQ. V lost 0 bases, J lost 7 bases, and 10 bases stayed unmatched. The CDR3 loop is CASSQELAGQGAWEQYF. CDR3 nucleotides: TGTGCCAGCAGCCAAGAATTGGCGGGACAGGGGGCGTGGGAGCAGTACTTC.

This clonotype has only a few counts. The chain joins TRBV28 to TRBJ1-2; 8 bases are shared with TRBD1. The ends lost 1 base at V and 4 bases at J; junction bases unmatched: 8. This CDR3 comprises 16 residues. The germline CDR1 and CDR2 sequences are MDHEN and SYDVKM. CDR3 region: CASSLSGTGRLYGYTF. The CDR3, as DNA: TGTGCCAGCAGTTTATCGGGGACAGGACGTCTCTATGGCTACACCTTC.

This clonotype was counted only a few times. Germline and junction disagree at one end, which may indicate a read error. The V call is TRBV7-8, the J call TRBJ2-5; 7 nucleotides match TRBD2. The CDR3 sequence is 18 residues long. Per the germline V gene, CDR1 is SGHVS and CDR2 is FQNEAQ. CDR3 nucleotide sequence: TGTGCCAGCAGCCTTACAAAGCGGGAACTGTGGTGGGAAGAGGCCCAGTACTTC. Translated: CASSLTKRELWWEEAQYF.

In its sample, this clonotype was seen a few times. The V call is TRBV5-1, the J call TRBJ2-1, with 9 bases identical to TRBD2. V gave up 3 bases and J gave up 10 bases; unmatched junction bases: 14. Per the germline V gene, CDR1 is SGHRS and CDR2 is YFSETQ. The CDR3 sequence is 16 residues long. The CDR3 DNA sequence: TGCGCCAGCAGCTCCGAAGGGACTAGCCGGAGAAGGGAGCAGTTCTTC. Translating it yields CASSSEGTSRRREQFF.

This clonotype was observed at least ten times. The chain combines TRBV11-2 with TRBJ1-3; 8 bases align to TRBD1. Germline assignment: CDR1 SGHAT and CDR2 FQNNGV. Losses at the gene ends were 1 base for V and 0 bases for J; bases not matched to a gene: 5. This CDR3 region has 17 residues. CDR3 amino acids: CASSLAGTGLSGNTIYF. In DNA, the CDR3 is TGTGCCAGCAGCTTAGCAGGGACAGGACTCTCTGGAAACACCATATATTTT.

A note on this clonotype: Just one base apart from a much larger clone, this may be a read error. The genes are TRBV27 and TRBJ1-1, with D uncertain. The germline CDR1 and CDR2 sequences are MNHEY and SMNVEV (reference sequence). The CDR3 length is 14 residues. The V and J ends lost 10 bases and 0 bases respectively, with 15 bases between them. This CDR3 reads CATRQTQMNTEAFF. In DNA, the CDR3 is TGTGCCACCAGGCAGACTCAAATGAACACTGAAGCTTTCTTT.

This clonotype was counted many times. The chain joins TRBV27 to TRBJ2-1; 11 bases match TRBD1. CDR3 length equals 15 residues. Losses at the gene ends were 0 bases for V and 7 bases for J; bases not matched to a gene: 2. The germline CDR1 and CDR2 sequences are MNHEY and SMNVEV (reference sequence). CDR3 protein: CASSLSRDRGNEQFF. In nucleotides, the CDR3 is TGTGCCAGCAGTTTATCCCGGGACAGGGGGAATGAGCAGTTCTTC.

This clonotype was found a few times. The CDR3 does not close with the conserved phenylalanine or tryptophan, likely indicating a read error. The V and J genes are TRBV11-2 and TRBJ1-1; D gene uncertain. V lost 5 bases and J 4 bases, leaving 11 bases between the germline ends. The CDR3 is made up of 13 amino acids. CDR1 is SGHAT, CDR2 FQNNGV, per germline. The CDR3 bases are TGTGCCAGCAGCCAGGAGGCAGGCACTGAAGCTTTCCTT. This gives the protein CASSQEAGTEAFL.

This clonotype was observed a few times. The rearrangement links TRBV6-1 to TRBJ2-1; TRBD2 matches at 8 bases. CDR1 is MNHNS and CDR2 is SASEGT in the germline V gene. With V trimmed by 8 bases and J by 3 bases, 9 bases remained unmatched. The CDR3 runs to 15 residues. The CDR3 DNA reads TGTGCCAGCGGAACGGGAGGGCCTAGCTACAATGAGCAGTTCTTC. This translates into CASGTGGPSYNEQFF.

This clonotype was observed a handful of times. The CDR3 DNA reads as TGTGCCAGCAGTTACTCGGCAGCCAACTATGGCTACACCTTC. It yields the protein CASSYSAANYGYTF. V gene TRBV6-2 or TRBV6-3 combines with J gene TRBJ1-2; no reliable D call. The CDR3 totals 14 residues. The germline gives CDR1 MNHEY, CDR2 SVGEGT. Trimming left V 0 bases short and J 2 bases short, with 7 bases between.

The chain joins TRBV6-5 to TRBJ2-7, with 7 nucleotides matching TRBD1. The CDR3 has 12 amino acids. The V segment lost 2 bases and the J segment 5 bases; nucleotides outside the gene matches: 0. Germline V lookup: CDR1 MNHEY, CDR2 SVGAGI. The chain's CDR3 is CASSYTGDEQYF. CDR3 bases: TGTGCCAGCAGTTACACAGGGGACGAGCAGTACTTC.

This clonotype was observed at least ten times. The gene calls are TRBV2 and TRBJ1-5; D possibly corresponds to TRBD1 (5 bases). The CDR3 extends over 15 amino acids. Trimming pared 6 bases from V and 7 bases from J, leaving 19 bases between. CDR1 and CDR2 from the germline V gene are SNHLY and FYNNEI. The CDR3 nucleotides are TGTGCCAGCAGCAATCAGGGATCCCGGGGCCAGCCCCAGCATTTT. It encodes CASSNQGSRGQPQHF. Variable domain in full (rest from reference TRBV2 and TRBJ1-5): EPEVTQTPSHQVTQMGQEVILRCVPISNHLYFYWYRQILGQKVEFLVSFYNNEISEKSEIFDDQFSVERPDGSNFTLKIRSTKLEDSAMYFCASSNQGSRGQPQHFGDGTRLSIL.

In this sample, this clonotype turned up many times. The DNA for the CDR3 is TGTGCCAGCATCCCGCGTCTCCAGGGGGGCGAGCAGTACTTC. Its protein is CASIPRLQGGEQYF. The rearrangement links TRBV2 to TRBJ2-7; D perhaps matches TRBD1 (7 bases). The ends were cut back, 7 bases at V and 6 bases at J, with 19 bases in the middle. This CDR3 region has 14 residues. The germline CDR1 and CDR2 sequences are SNHLY and FYNNEI. The whole variable domain, filled in from reference TRBV2 and TRBJ2-7, reads EPEVTQTPSHQVTQMGQEVILRCVPISNHLYFYWYRQILGQKVEFLVSFYNNEISEKSEIFDDQFSVERPDGSNFTLKIRSTKLEDSAMYFCASIPRLQGGEQYFGPGTRLTVT.

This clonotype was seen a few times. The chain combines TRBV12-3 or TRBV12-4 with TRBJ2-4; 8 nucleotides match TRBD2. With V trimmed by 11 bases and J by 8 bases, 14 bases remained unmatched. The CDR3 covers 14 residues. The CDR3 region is CACARGGDQDIQYF. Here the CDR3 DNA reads TGTGCCTGCGCTCGGGGGGGGGATCAGGACATTCAGTACTTC.

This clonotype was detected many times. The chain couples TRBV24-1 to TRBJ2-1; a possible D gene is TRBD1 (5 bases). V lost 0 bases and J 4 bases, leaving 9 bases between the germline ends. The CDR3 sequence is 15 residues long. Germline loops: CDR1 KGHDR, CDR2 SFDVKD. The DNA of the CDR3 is TGTGCCACCAGTGATTTGAGCAGGGCATACAATGAGCAGTTCTTC. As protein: CATSDLSRAYNEQFF.

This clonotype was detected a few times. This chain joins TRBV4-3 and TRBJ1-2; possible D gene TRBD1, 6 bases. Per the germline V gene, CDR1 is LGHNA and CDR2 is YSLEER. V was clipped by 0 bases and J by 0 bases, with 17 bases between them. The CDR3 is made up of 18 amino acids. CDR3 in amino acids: CASSQERVIRGTNYGYTF. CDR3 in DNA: TGCGCCAGCAGCCAAGAAAGAGTCATCAGGGGCACTAACTATGGCTACACCTTC.

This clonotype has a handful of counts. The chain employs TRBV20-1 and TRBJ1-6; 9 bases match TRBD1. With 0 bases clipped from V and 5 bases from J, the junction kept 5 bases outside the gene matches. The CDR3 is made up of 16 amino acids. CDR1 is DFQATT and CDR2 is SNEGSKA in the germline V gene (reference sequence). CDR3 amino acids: CSAREYRDRDNSPLHF. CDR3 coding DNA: TGCAGTGCTAGAGAATACCGGGACAGGGATAATTCACCCCTCCACTTT.

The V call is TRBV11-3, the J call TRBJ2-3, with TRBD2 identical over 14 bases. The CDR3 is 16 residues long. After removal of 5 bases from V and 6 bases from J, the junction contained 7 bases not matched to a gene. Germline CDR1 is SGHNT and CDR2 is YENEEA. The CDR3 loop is CASSPGLAGEPDTQYF. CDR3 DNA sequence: TGTGCCAGCAGCCCGGGACTAGCGGGAGAACCTGATACGCAGTATTTT.

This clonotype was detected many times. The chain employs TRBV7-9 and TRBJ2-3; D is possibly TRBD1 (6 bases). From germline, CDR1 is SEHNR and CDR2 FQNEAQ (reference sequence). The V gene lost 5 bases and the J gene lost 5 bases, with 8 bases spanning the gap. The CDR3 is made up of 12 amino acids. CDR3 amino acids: CASSLTGDTQYF. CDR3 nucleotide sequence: TGTGCCAGCAGCCTGACAGGAGATACGCAGTATTTT.

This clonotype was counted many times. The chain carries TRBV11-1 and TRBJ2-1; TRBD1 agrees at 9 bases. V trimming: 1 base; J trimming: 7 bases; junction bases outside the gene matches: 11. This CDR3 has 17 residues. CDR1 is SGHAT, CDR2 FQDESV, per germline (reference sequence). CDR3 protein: CASSLDSWDRVYNEQFF. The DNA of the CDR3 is TGTGCCAGCAGCTTAGATTCCTGGGACAGGGTCTATAATGAGCAGTTCTTC.

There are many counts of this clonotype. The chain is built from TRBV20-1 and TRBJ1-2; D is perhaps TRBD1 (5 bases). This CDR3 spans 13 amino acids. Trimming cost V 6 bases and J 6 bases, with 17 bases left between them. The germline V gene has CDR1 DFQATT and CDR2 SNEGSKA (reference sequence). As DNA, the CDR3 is TGCAGTGCCAAAATGGAGGGGTTCGATGGCTACACCTTC. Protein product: CSAKMEGFDGYTF.

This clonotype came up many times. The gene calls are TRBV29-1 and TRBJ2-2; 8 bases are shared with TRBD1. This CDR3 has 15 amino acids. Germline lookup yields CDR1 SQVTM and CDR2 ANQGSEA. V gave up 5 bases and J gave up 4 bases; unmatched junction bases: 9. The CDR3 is CSVKPGTGATGELFF. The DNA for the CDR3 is TGCAGCGTTAAACCCGGGACAGGAGCCACCGGGGAGCTGTTTTTT.

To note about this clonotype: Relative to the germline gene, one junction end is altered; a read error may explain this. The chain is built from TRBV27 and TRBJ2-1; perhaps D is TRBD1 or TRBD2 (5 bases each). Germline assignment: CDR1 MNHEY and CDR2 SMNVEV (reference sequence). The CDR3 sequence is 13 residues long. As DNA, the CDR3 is TGTGCCGGCAGTTTACCAGGGACCAATGAGCAGTTCTTC. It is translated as CAGSLPGTNEQFF.

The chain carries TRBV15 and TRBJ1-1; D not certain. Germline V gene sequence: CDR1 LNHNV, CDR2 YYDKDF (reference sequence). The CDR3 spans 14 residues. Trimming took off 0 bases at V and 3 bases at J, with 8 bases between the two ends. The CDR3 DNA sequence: TGTGCCACCAGCAGAGAAGGGCAGGACACTGAAGCTTTCTTT. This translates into CATSREGQDTEAFF.